This T cell receptor beta chain was sequenced during a study of cytomegalovirus exposure and HLA in healthy donors (dated by TCRdb to 2016 to 2017). For the study in its entirety: An earlier analysis of 550 to 700 of the donors reported more than 250 Gb of sequence data and roughly 100 million unique TCR beta sequences from about 180 million T cells. Donor age, sex, ethnicity and CMV serostatus were compiled together with the repertoire data. To decide whether each TCR beta V gene segment behaved as functional or pseudogenic, an earlier analysis of some 580 of the donors relied on high-throughput TCR beta sequencing. Class I and class II HLA loci were covered by the typing at four-digit resolution. The number of typed donors differed by locus: roughly 620-630 for A, B, C, DRB1 and DQB1; 500 to 550 for DQA1; approximately 600 for DPA1; and 400 to 480 for DPB1. Among a few hundred genotyped donors of the cohort, an average of approximately 230,000 unique TCR beta nucleotide sequences were sequenced per donor, around 20% of them non-productive. The later analysis used no new phenotypic data to find candidate immune exposures, relying instead on TCR beta sequences and their occurrence across donors. Because of strong linkage in the cohort, five DR-DQ haplotypes were treated as single units for association and clustering. The aim of the study was to test whether cataloging public T cell receptors could identify signatures of past pathogen exposure. A later genetic analysis used genome-wide SNP genotypes for about three fifths of the 666 donors, treating that subset as a discovery cohort. About 310 gigabases of sequencing data and 70 million to 100 million unique TCR sequences were included in an early release covering about 620 HLA-typed donors. In a later analysis, previously published TCR beta repertoires from 600 to 850 donors were re-analyzed and high-resolution HLA genotyping was added so that TCR occurrence patterns could be studied. Besides the first cohort of 550 to 750 subjects, a separate validation cohort made up of over 100 different subjects was used. The study used immunosequencing to profile the T cell repertoires of 670 or so subjects and linked those repertoires to cytomegalovirus serostatus. To predict cytomegalovirus infection status, the study brought together high-throughput TCR immunosequencing, statistical association of individual TCRs with disease status, and machine learning. Of the 300 to 500 genotyped donors, 75% to 85% were placed in the genetic ancestry cluster associated with self-reported Caucasian donors. Every repertoire in the discovery cohort had been generated on one and the same sequencing platform. Overall results and qualifications from the work: In both the original and validation cohorts, the classifier was reported to diagnose cytomegalovirus status with high specificity and sensitivity. Roughly uniform sequencing depth across donors was assumed in presence/absence analyses, although this assumption may not hold. At a false discovery rate of 0.05, a later analysis linked roughly 17,000 TCR beta sequences to specific HLA alleles. According to a later genetic analysis, donors in an Asian-associated ancestry cluster had fewer N-insertions in productive TCRs than the approximately 670-donor mean. In a later analysis, the rate of TCR association differed among HLA loci, with DRB1 alleles having the most associated TCRs and HLA-C alleles having the fewest. A cluster of highly shared sequence variants was judged likely to represent a technical artifact of the sequencing pipeline. In a later analysis, HLA-associated TCR beta chains were found to be more clonally expanded and to have lower generation probabilities than equally common non-associated chains. In an earlier analysis of under 600 of the donors, most TCR beta V segments were observed in productive rearrangements about 87% or about 30% of the time, broadly matching IMGT annotations. HLA typing was unavailable for some donors at each locus, so association tests used only the typed subset. In a later analysis, most CMV-associated TCR beta chains were found to appear HLA-restricted, with HLA associations seemingly driven largely by CMV exposure. Over 15 rarely observed V segments, including chromosome 9 orphons, were excluded from the earlier analysis of just under 600 of the donors because counts were too low. A further reported finding was that TCR beta sequences accurately predicted the HLA-A and HLA-B alleles for most subjects in the first cohort. In a later analysis, several top co-occurrence clusters were reported to appear linked to parvovirus B19, influenza, CMV and Epstein-Barr virus. An association between a missense DCLRE1C variant and V-gene and J-gene trimming of TCR beta chains was found in a later genetic analysis and replicated in an independent cohort. In this cohort, only TCR beta chains were sequenced, and detectable features were limited by the absence of alpha or paired-chain data. According to the authors, the approach could potentially be generalized to other disease states and immunological phenotypes. For the cohort, immune exposure information was limited to CMV serostatus. Correlated functional status among segregating V segments might reflect linkage disequilibrium, but an unknown experimental factor could not be ruled out. Some IMGT-functional V segments, including TRBV6-2 and TRBV6-3, could not be distinguished by the 87-base-pair reads and were therefore excluded. When HLA alleles, especially DR and DQ, strongly co-occurred, TCR associations were difficult to assign to individual alleles. The study gave a list of some 150 TCR beta chains associated with cytomegalovirus. In vitro tests confirmed that a few of the cytomegalovirus-associated TCR beta chains recognize cytomegalovirus antigens. While some public TCRs were present in many individuals, most TCR sequences turned up only very rarely across donors.

The CDR3 contains 15 residues, cysteine and phenylalanine counted. Only the CDR3 region is kept as DNA, spanning 45 bases read in frame from base 1. The germline V gene provides CDR1 MDHEN and CDR2 SYDVKM. V drops 6 bases and J drops 5 bases, leaving 19 bases in between. The method was the immunoSEQ multiplex PCR assay. For the multiplex PCR, a mixture combining 60 forward primers for TCR Vbeta segments and 13 reverse primers for TCR Jbeta segments was used. The CDR3 region of rearranged TCR beta genes was amplified from genomic DNA with a multiplex PCR assay. Amplified TCR beta libraries were sequenced as 87-base-pair reads on the Illumina HiSeq System. The published analysis was carried out like this. A later analysis counted approximately 76 million unique TCR beta chains across the 550 to 750 repertoires, and 9.5 million to 11 million of these chains were shared by at least two donors. Raw reads were error-corrected and collapsed into unique sequences with a nearest-neighbor algorithm that merged closely related sequences to remove PCR and sequencing errors. CDR3 sequences were aligned to IMGT reference sequences to assign V, D and J gene segments. For a sequence to be retained, a match of at least six nucleotides to both a V gene segment and a J gene segment was required. A rearrangement was called productive if the CDR3 had no stop codons and remained in frame with V and J, and every other rearrangement was called non-productive. CDR3 was defined by IMGT convention, running from the second conserved V-encoded cysteine to the conserved J-encoded phenylalanine. The earlier analysis of roughly 590 of the donors excluded sequences that lacked an unambiguous match to a single V gene segment. An earlier analysis of 587 of the donors called V segments functional above 56.7% productive rearrangements and segregating when the between-donor standard deviation exceeded 5%. A statistical classification framework was built for diagnosing cytomegalovirus status from the catalog of TCR beta chain sequences. V and J gene assignment, in a later analysis, came from comparing TCR nucleotide sequences with IMGT/GENE-DB human TR gene sequences. The TCRdist pipeline was used in a later analysis to assign CDR3 sequences and most-parsimonious VDJ recombination scenarios. A later analysis defined each TCR beta chain by its CDR3 amino acid sequence plus V-gene family, and excluded reads lacking a unique V-gene family. To address suspected cross-contamination and a sequencing artifact, a later analysis removed 550 to 750 highly shared, low-generation-probability nucleotide sequences. A later analysis calculated a clonal expansion index for each public chain from normalized within-repertoire ranks of inferred template counts. Generation probabilities in a later analysis came from a VDJ recombination model fitted to out-of-frame rearrangements, and those results were checked against IGoR. In a later analysis, hypergeometric tests were used to score TCR-TCR, TCR-HLA and TCR-CMV co-occurrence, with a repertoire-size bias correction applied to TCR pairs. In a later analysis, false discovery rates were estimated by permuting HLA or CMV assignments 20 times. In a later analysis, co-occurring TCRs were grouped with DBSCAN, and TCRdist sequence similarity was added when clustering was performed within HLA-allele-positive subsets. Co-occurrence clustering excluded repertoires with fewer than 30,000 or more than 120,000 public chains, plus five with anomalous nucleotide sharing. Here the immuneACCESS table is served through TCRdb, limited to in-frame sequences with V and J called. Missing clones are a known gap in these copies; in checked studies unresolved V genes cover under half, and the rest lacks a known reason. V and J calls and clone size follow that table, whereas D and trimming were derived from the DNA. The table for this sample records some 64,000 clones. About 1.8% of the sample is held by the ten biggest clonotypes.

Notes on this clone: There is no known antigen for this receptor.

In total, more than 500 healthy bone marrow donors made up the cohort. At the time of sampling, every cohort member was nominally healthy, though immune exposures that went unrecorded were likely present. The donor was CMV seronegative and was included in the group of a few hundred seronegative cohort members. A peripheral blood sample was collected from each donor, and TCR beta sequencing was performed on peripheral blood mononuclear cells. Genomic DNA was extracted from the blood cell samples with the Qiagen DNeasy Blood Extraction Kit. This TCR was recovered from a woman in her twenties or thirties in good health and CMV-seronegative. The chain is encoded by TRBV28 joined to TRBJ1-2; the D gene is unclear. Input material: PBMCs. The DNA sequence follows: TGTGCCAGCAGCCTAGGAGGTTCTGGACGGTATGGCTACACCTTC. It codes for CASSLGGSGRYGYTF.